Following are 5 T cell receptor beta chains from one sample sequenced in a study of cytomegalovirus exposure and HLA in healthy donors. Primers for the PCR totalled 60 Vbeta and 13 Jbeta. Repertoires were generated with immunoSEQ multiplex PCR, while TCRdb's copy carries only in-frame clones and drops some. The sample shows 150,000 to 200,000 clones, roughly 80% of them seen only once. The sample was PBMCs. These receptors all stem from a male donor in good health and CMV-seronegative.

This chain connects TRBV28 to TRBJ1-1; D might be TRBD1 (6 bases). The germline V gene encodes CDR1 MDHEN and CDR2 SYDVKM. V dropped 5 bases and J dropped 0 bases, with 10 bases sitting between them. This CDR3 is built from 14 residues. CDR3 sequence reads: CASSHQGMNTEAFF. The DNA of the CDR3 is TGTGCCAGCAGTCATCAGGGGATGAACACTGAAGCTTTCTTT.

This clone was seen once. The J gene is TRBJ2-7, the V gene TRBV2; perhaps TRBD1 as D (5 bases). The CDR3 is 14 residues long. The ends were cut back, 2 bases at V and 3 bases at J, with 11 bases in the middle. CDR1 is SNHLY, CDR2 FYNNEI, per germline. The chain's CDR3 is CASSEQGTLYEQYF. CDR3 DNA: TGTGCCAGCAGTGAACAGGGCACTCTCTACGAGCAGTACTTC.

The gene calls are TRBV28 and TRBJ1-1, with 7 bases identical to TRBD1. This CDR3 is 14 amino acids long. Germline V gene lookup returns CDR1 MDHEN and CDR2 SYDVKM. V shed 3 bases and J 0 bases; nucleotides not matched to a gene: 1. The CDR3 region has the DNA TGTGCCAGCAGTTTGGGACAGATGAACACTGAAGCTTTCTTT. Amino acids: CASSLGQMNTEAFF.

The chain combines TRBV7-2 with TRBJ1-1, with D hard to call. CDR1 SGHTA and CDR2 FQGNSA come from the germline V gene. There are 12 residues in the CDR3. With 1 base removed from V and 11 bases from J, the gap between germline ends came to 11 bases. This chain's CDR3 is CASSLVPPGAFF. CDR3 DNA: TGTGCCAGCAGCTTAGTTCCCCCCGGGGCTTTCTTT.

This chain links TRBV7-9 with TRBJ2-7; D possibly corresponds to TRBD1 (5 bases). V lost 2 bases, J lost 12 bases, and 17 bases lay in between. Germline-derived CDR1 and CDR2 are SEHNR and FQNEAQ (reference sequence). CDR3 size: 13 residues. The CDR3 DNA reads as TGTGCCAGCAGCTTAATATCAGGGAACAAGCTGTACTTC. Translating gives CASSLISGNKLYF.